The subject of this entry is one TCR beta chain. Original methodology: Reference gene primer amplification yielded estimated nucleated cell counts. The protocol was immunoSEQ multiplex PCR, while the TCRdb copy is restricted to in-frame clones and leaves out a portion. V and J calls plus clone size are reproduced from that table; the DNA served to infer D and trimming. Of a few hundred thousand clones listed, more than 85% are singletons. The data were obtained in a study of blood T cell repertoires in COVID-19. Study information: In each case, the material was cDNA or gDNA derived from T cells, B-cell-depleted T cells, or PBMCs.

Recruits, aged about 18 to 90 years, lived in 24 US areas. Two consecutive negative NP/OP PCR tests, clearance, or resolved symptoms defined Cohort 3 recovery. Trimming shortened V by 5 bases and J by 9 bases, and 11 bases separated the two germline ends. CDR1 is SGHNT, CDR2 YENEEA, per germline. The CDR3 loop spans 13 amino acids. The receptor was isolated from a woman in her thirties who had recovered from COVID-19. This chain joins TRBV11-3 and TRBJ1-6; TRBD1 is a possible D gene (6 bases). The specimen was PBMCs or T cells enriched from blood (not recorded which). CDR3 amino acids: CASSADRPSPLHF. CDR3 in DNA: TGTGCCAGCAGCGCCGACAGGCCTTCACCCCTCCACTTT.